The 20 T cell receptor beta chains presented below share a single source sample, sequenced in a study of neoadjuvant nivolumab and ipilimumab in lung cancer (dated by TCRdb to 2019 to 2021). The sample's time point label, in plain terms: at surgical resection after neoadjuvant nivolumab +/- ipilimumab. Library preparation employed the immunoSEQ multiplex PCR assay. As stored in TCRdb, this immuneACCESS dataset retains in-frame rearrangements with V and J assigned. A fraction of the clones does not appear; measured against another copy, unresolved V genes explain less than half of the discrepancy, and the remainder lacks a known reason. This sample lists 25,000 to 30,000 clones; 82% were detected once. The ten biggest clones cover approximately 8.6% of the sample. The source was tumor tissue, collected after neoadjuvant nivolumab, alone or with ipilimumab, at or shortly before surgery. The source is an adult with non-small cell lung cancer.

This clone was seen once. The rearrangement joins TRBV10-3 to TRBJ1-2; 8 nucleotides line up with TRBD1. Germline assignment: CDR1 ENHRY and CDR2 SYGVKD. The trim removed 3 bases at V and 1 base at J, leaving 7 bases unmatched. The CDR3 is 16 residues long. The CDR3 region is CAISEAGTGLNYGYTF. CDR3 coding DNA: TGTGCCATCAGTGAAGCCGGGACAGGCCTTAACTATGGCTACACCTTC.

V is TRBV7-2 and J is TRBJ2-3; D is possibly TRBD1 (6 bases). The CDR3 covers 14 residues. Germline values: CDR1 SGHTA, CDR2 FQGNSA. The ends were cut back, 5 bases at V and 5 bases at J, with 14 bases in the middle. This chain's CDR3 is CASSTYRVGDTQYF. The CDR3 coding sequence is TGTGCCAGCAGCACTTACAGGGTTGGAGATACGCAGTATTTT. Full variable domain (remainder filled in from reference TRBV7-2 and TRBJ2-3): GAGVSQSPSNKVTEKGKDVELRCDPISGHTALYWYRQSLGQGLEFLIYFQGNSAPDKSGLPSDRFSAERTGGSVSTLTIQRTQQEDSAVYLCASSTYRVGDTQYFGPGTRLTVL.

This rearrangement joins TRBV6-1 to TRBJ1-5; weak D call: TRBD1 (6 bases). The CDR3 covers 14 residues. Per the germline V gene, CDR1 is MNHNS and CDR2 is SASEGT. Trimming removed 2 bases at V and 6 bases at J, with 11 bases between. The CDR3 is CASSERGAGQPQHF. The CDR3 DNA is TGTGCCAGCAGTGAACGGGGGGCAGGTCAGCCCCAGCATTTT.

The chain carries TRBV9 and TRBJ2-7, with D possibly matching TRBD2 (5 bases). The CDR3 runs 12 residues. Between the trimmed V and J ends, which lost 9 bases and 0 bases, there was a span of 10 bases. The germline gives CDR1 SGDLS, CDR2 YYNGEE. Written as DNA, the CDR3 is TGTGCCATCACGGACTTCTCCTACGAGCAGTACTTC. The encoded protein is CAITDFSYEQYF.

The chain links TRBV5-6 to TRBJ2-2, with 7 bases matching TRBD1. The CDR3 runs 17 residues. J was trimmed by 7 bases and V by 2 bases; bases with no gene match: 14. Germline CDR1 reads SGHDT; CDR2 reads YYEEEE. The CDR3 DNA reads TGTGCCAGCAGCTTAGGATTTACAGGGGTAGAGGTCGGGGAGCTGTTTTTT. Its protein product is CASSLGFTGVEVGELFF.

The CDR3 nucleotides are TGTGCCAGCAGCTTACTCTCTGGAAACACCATATATTTT. This translates into CASSLLSGNTIYF. The gene calls are TRBV7-9 and TRBJ1-3, with D unresolved. V was clipped by 2 bases and J by 0 bases, with 2 bases between them. CDR3 length: 13 residues. CDR1 SEHNR and CDR2 FQNEAQ come from the germline V gene (reference sequence).

The rearrangement uses TRBV7-8 and TRBJ1-1; 8 bases fit TRBD1. The junction had 9 bases not matched to a gene; V was cut back by 5 bases and J by 1 base. The CDR3 extends over 16 amino acids. The V gene's germline CDR1 is SGHVS and CDR2 FQNEAQ. The CDR3 DNA follows: TGTGCCAGCAGCGCCCAGGGGGCTGTGGGGAACACTGAAGCTTTCTTT. Its translation: CASSAQGAVGNTEAFF.

In its sample, this clone was seen once. The CDR3 nucleotides are TGTGCCAGCAGTAGGATTCTGGAGACCCAGTACTTC. Translating gives CASSRILETQYF. This chain uses TRBV6-1 with TRBJ2-5; D unclear. V was pared by 5 bases and J by 5 bases, with 9 bases between. The CDR3 is made up of 12 amino acids. CDR1 is MNHNS and CDR2 is SASEGT in the germline V gene.

The chain has TRBV5-4 and TRBJ1-2; 8 positions agree with TRBD1. CDR1 is SGHNT, CDR2 YYREEE, per germline (reference sequence). Unmatched junction bases numbered 7, after V lost 3 bases and J lost 0 bases. CDR3 size: 16 residues. The CDR3 region has the DNA TGTGCCAGCAGCTGGGGACAGGCGACCACTAACTATGGCTACACCTTC. Protein product: CASSWGQATTNYGYTF.

J is TRBJ2-7 and V is TRBV30, with D perhaps TRBD1 (6 bases). This CDR3 spans 13 amino acids. V lost 4 bases and J 0 bases, leaving 10 bases between the germline ends. Germline-derived CDR1 and CDR2 are GTSNPN and SVGIG (reference sequence). CDR3 in DNA: TGTGCCTGGAAAAGGGGACACTCCTACGAGCAGTACTTC. This codes for CAWKRGHSYEQYF.

This chain joins TRBV30 and TRBJ2-7, with D maybe TRBD1 (6 bases). This CDR3 region has 13 residues. V was pared by 1 base and J by 4 bases, with 11 bases between. Germline V gives CDR1 GTSNPN, CDR2 SVGIG (reference sequence). CDR3 nucleotides: TGTGCCTGGAGTGAGGGACAACGATACGAGCAGTACTTC. It yields the protein CAWSEGQRYEQYF.

V is TRBV6-5 and J is TRBJ2-5; D remains ambiguous. V was trimmed by 6 bases and J by 0 bases, leaving 5 bases between them. This CDR3 is built from 12 residues. Germline CDR1 MNHEY, CDR2 SVGAGI. CDR3 loop: CASSANQETQYF. CDR3 in DNA: TGTGCCAGCAGCGCAAACCAAGAGACCCAGTACTTC.

This clone is labeled medium-sized. The chain has TRBV28 and TRBJ1-5; D ambiguous. The V end lost 7 bases, the J end lost 3 bases, and 16 bases lay between the germline ends. The CDR3 covers 15 residues. Germline lookup yields CDR1 MDHEN and CDR2 SYDVKM. The CDR3 region is CASTDPLLINQPQHF. CDR3 nucleotide sequence: TGTGCCAGCACTGATCCACTACTTATCAATCAGCCCCAGCATTTT.

This clone has more than one count but fewer than ten. The rearrangement joins TRBV28 to TRBJ2-2; maybe TRBD2 (6 bases). Trimming took 8 bases from V and 8 from J, leaving 21 bases between them. The germline CDR1 and CDR2 sequences are MDHEN and SYDVKM. The CDR3 extends over 15 amino acids. The CDR3 protein is CASAIGTGWLGELFF. The CDR3 coding sequence is TGTGCCAGCGCCATTGGGACTGGATGGTTGGGGGAGCTGTTTTTT.

The chain joins TRBV11-2 to TRBJ2-1; 7 bases map to TRBD2. V shed 5 bases and J 10 bases; nucleotides not matched to a gene: 14. Germline V lookup: CDR1 SGHAT, CDR2 FQNNGV. The CDR3 has 15 residues. CDR3 amino acids: CASSRGDSWGGEQFF. The DNA for the CDR3 is TGTGCCAGCAGCCGTGGGGATTCCTGGGGAGGGGAGCAGTTCTTC. The entire variable domain, with the rest obtained from reference TRBV11-2 and TRBJ2-1, is as follows: EAGVAQSPRYKIIEKRQSVAFWCNPISGHATLYWYQQILGQGPKLLIQFQNNGVVDDSQLPKDRFSAERLKGVDSTLKIQPAKLEDSAVYLCASSRGDSWGGEQFFGPGTRLTVL.

The CDR3, as DNA: TGTGCCAGCTCATCAACCGTTACCGGGACGGGGAATACTGAAGCTTTCTTT. Translating gives CASSSTVTGTGNTEAFF. The chain is built from TRBV18 and TRBJ1-1, with a weak D call TRBD1 (5 bases). From germline, CDR1 is KGHSH and CDR2 LQKENI. The V and J ends lost 5 bases and 5 bases respectively, with 24 bases between them. The CDR3 length is 17 residues.

The CDR3 spells CATSNLLAGVLNEQFF. DNA for the CDR3: TGTGCCACCAGCAACCTACTAGCGGGAGTACTCAATGAGCAGTTCTTC. The chain links TRBV15 to TRBJ2-1; 11 nucleotides agree with TRBD2. CDR3 length: 16 residues. Per germline, CDR1 LNHNV and CDR2 YYDKDF (reference sequence). V was pared by 4 bases and J by 6 bases, with 8 bases of the junction left unmatched.

The chain carries TRBV27 and TRBJ2-7, with D perhaps TRBD1 (7 bases). Trimming pared 5 bases from V and 2 bases from J, leaving 19 bases between. CDR1 and CDR2 (germline): MNHEY, SMNVEV (reference sequence). This CDR3 is built from 16 residues. The CDR3 DNA reads as TGTGCCAGCAGTCGAGGGGTCCGCGGGACAGCCTACGAGCAGTACTTC. It codes for CASSRGVRGTAYEQYF.

This sequence joins TRBV6-5 and TRBJ2-1, with 11 bases lining up with TRBD1. Germline lookup yields CDR1 MNHEY and CDR2 SVGAGI. CDR3 length: 16 amino acids. V was pared by 0 bases and J by 2 bases, with 0 bases of the junction left unmatched. As DNA, the CDR3 is TGTGCCAGCAGTTACTCGGGACAGGGGGCCTACAATGAGCAGTTCTTC. It codes for CASSYSGQGAYNEQFF.

The chain uses TRBV7-2 and TRBJ2-3; D remains ambiguous. This CDR3 region has 14 residues. Germline CDR1 and CDR2: SGHTA and FQGNSA. Trimming removed 3 bases from V and 2 bases from J, with 9 bases in between. Written as DNA, the CDR3 is TGTGCCAGCAGCTTGAGCGTCTCCACAGATACGCAGTATTTT. This translates into CASSLSVSTDTQYF.